The 5 T cell receptor beta chains listed next were all sequenced from one sample in a study of cytomegalovirus exposure and HLA in healthy donors. The PCR employed 60 Vbeta primers together with 13 Jbeta primers. Clones were sequenced by immunoSEQ multiplex PCR, and TCRdb holds only the in-frame ones, with some missing. This sample carries about 160,000 clones, 79% of them seen once, and the ten largest clones take under 2.5%. What was sequenced was PBMCs. The origin of the receptors is a man aged 35-49 years in good health and CMV-seronegative.

The chain has TRBV7-2 and TRBJ2-7, with TRBD1 matching over 11 bases. CDR1 and CDR2 (germline): SGHTA, FQGNSA. The CDR3 runs 15 residues. V was clipped by 5 bases and J by 7 bases; unmatched bases: 10. CDR3 nucleotides: TGTGCCAGCAGCCAAGCCGGGACAGGGGGATGGGAGCAGTACTTC. Its translation: CASSQAGTGGWEQYF.

A single count supports this clone. The gene calls are TRBV5-5 and TRBJ2-5; 9 bases are a match to TRBD2. Germline assignment: CDR1 SGHKS and CDR2 YYEKEE (reference sequence). V lost 1 base and J lost 4; bases outside the gene matches: 20. The CDR3 extends over 20 amino acids. The CDR3 loop is CASSLRPGNGLAGLAETQYF. The CDR3 coding sequence is TGTGCCAGCAGCTTGCGGCCGGGGAATGGTCTAGCGGGACTCGCAGAGACCCAGTACTTC.

The V call is TRBV9, the J call TRBJ2-1, with 7 nucleotides matching TRBD2. The V gene's germline CDR1 is SGDLS and CDR2 YYNGEE. The junction had 7 bases not matched to a gene; V was cut back by 2 bases and J by 5 bases. This CDR3 is 15 amino acids long. CDR3: CASSVRLAANNEQFF. For the CDR3, the DNA is TGTGCCAGCAGCGTTCGGCTAGCGGCTAACAATGAGCAGTTCTTC. Supplemented by reference TRBV9 and TRBJ2-1, the full variable domain reads DSGVTQTPKHLITATGQRVTLRCSPRSGDLSVYWYQQSLDQGLQFLIQYYNGEERAKGNILERFSAQQFPDLHSELNLSSLELGDSALYFCASSVRLAANNEQFFGPGTRLTVL.

V is TRBV5-4 and J is TRBJ1-5, with TRBD1 matching 8 bases. Germline trimming cut 4 bases from V and 11 bases from J; bases unmatched to any gene: 8. The CDR3 has 13 residues. Germline V gives CDR1 SGHNT, CDR2 YYREEE (reference sequence). DNA of the CDR3: TGTGCCAGCAGCCCGGACAGGGACGGGGCCCAGCATTTT. Protein: CASSPDRDGAQHF.

The chain couples TRBV21-1 to TRBJ1-3; the table's D call, TRBD1, has no DNA check behind it. TRBV21-1 is noted as a pseudogene. CDR3 length: 18 amino acids. CDR3 protein: CASSKCGSWALSGNTIYF. As DNA, the CDR3 is TGTGCCAGCAGCAAATGTGGCTCTTGGGCTCTCTCTGGAAACACCATATATTTT.